This entry concerns a single T cell receptor (beta chain). The antigen is unknown. The CDR3 is 16 residues long. CDR1 and CDR2 from the germline V gene are SGHRS and YFSETQ. The data belong to a study of T cells expressing NK-cell markers. The overall study: TCR beta repertoires came from sorted CD3+CD56+NKG2C+, CD3+CD56+NKG2C- and CD3+CD56-NKG2C+ T cells.

In generating TCR beta cDNA, 5'RACE template switching with UMIs was used. From its re-call of the 5' RACE reads, TCRdb lists each CDR3 protein once, without DNA. Listed are a few hundred thousand distinct CDR3 sequences; approximately 3.6% falls within the top ten. Study observations and caveats: The leading position in the CD3+CD56-NKG2C+ fraction of several donors also went to these clonotypes. Clarity on HCMV specificity was lacking for the expanded NKG2C+ T cell clones.

The material sequenced was blood T cells: a sorted CD56 or NKG2C T cell subset, CD4+ or CD8+ T cells, or bulk PBMC T cells (not recorded which). The V and J genes are TRBV5-1 and TRBJ2-5; with no DNA, the TCRdb D assignment of TRBD1 cannot be verified. The TCR comes from a man aged 18 to 30 in good health. CDR3 in amino acids: CASSSGDGAIKETQYF.